Below, one T cell receptor beta chain is given with its context. Sample barcodes and UMIs were carried by the TCR alpha and TCR beta cDNA libraries that 5'RACE generated with constant-segment primers. A single record per CDR3 protein comes from TCRdb applying MiXCR to the 5' RACE reads. The repertoire holds around 300,000 distinct CDR3 sequences, with 13% as singletons. This sample is drawn from a study of T-cell memory formation after mild COVID-19. The CDR3 has 15 amino acids. Germline V gene lookup returns CDR1 MNHEY and CDR2 SVGEGT. Trimming pared 1 base from V and 2 bases from J, leaving 11 bases between.

The chain has TRBV6-2 or TRBV6-3 and TRBJ1-2; D call uncertain. The TCR originated in a man younger than 35 who had mild COVID-19 (a few samples of this study predate the infection). Cell type and time point are not known. Sequenced sample: PBMCs or a T cell subset sorted from them (not recorded which). The CDR3 reads CASSYYLDTNYGYTF. For the CDR3, the DNA is TGTGCCAGCAGTTACTATCTTGACACAAACTATGGCTACACCTTC.